This T cell receptor (beta chain) emerged from a study of T cells in localized non-small cell lung cancer (dated by TCRdb to about 2020). For the study in its entirety: Comparing tumors with uninvolved tumor-adjacent lungs, the study looked at the T cell repertoires of 236 patients with early-stage NSCLC. The cohort comprised some 220 treatment-naïve NSCLC patients with resected, localized lung tumors. Of the NSCLC patients, around 130 were male and approximately 99 were female, and the mean age was approximately 66 years. Study-wide findings and limitations: Because the study design was exploratory, TCR variables were selected using unadjusted p-values without false-discovery rate correction. Uninvolved tumor-adjacent lung showed the highest T cell clonality, higher than tumor, which suggests more focused antigenic responses in the uninvolved tumor-adjacent lung. Of the top 100 tumor clones, a median of approximately 60 were detected in paired uninvolved adjacent lung; about 26 were also among that lung's top 100. Higher T cell density in blood was associated with longer overall survival, whereas higher clonality in adjacent lung was associated with shorter survival. Because multi-region tumor sequencing was not done, intratumor heterogeneity could not be ruled out.

TCR beta CDR3 regions were sequenced from DNA using the immunoSEQ Assay. In the authors' own workflow: T cell density was computed as TCR beta template counts normalized to usable DNA estimated by amplifying housekeeping genes. Richness was estimated with the preseqR package, extrapolating to 400,000 templates for PBMC samples and 120,000 templates for tissue samples. Clonality was defined by subtracting Pielou's evenness from one. To identify tissue-enriched TCRs, differential abundance testing was run on productive amino-acid clonotypes with a minimum total count of 5 and an alpha of 0.1. Repertoire overlap between compartments was quantified with the Jaccard Index and Morisita Overlap Index. GLIPH grouped TCR beta CDR3s together with public tetramer-defined viral CDR3s, and a viral motif had to include at least three viral sequences and also show V-gene enrichment. TCRdb stores this immuneACCESS table with in-frame sequences only. Part of the clones is absent; in the studies checked, under half of the shortfall reflects unresolved V genes, and no reason is known for the rest. V and J calls and clone size come straight from that table; D and trimming were deduced from the DNA. This sample is represented by about 6,800 clones; 40% to 50% of them were singletons. Of the sample, 3% to 4% falls within the top ten clones.

A distance of 15 bases separates the germline ends of V and J, which lose 5 bases and 2 bases respectively. The cysteine opens and the phenylalanine closes a CDR3 of 15 amino acids. Just the 45-base CDR3 DNA is kept, in frame starting at base 1. CDR1 is given as SGHNT and CDR2 as YENEEA, both from the germline V gene. As concerns this clone: There is no known antigen for this receptor. It has no much larger one-base neighbor in the sample; base qualities were not kept.

Here the chain combines TRBV11-3 and TRBJ2-5, and the D gene may be TRBD2, 5 bases matching. Sequencing was performed on lymph node tissue, taken before any cancer treatment. This TCR was recovered from a man between 40 and 75 years old with stage I lung adenocarcinoma. The bases read TGTGCCAGCAGCCTTCGACCGGGATATCAAGAGACCCAGTACTTC. It is translated as CASSLRPGYQETQYF.